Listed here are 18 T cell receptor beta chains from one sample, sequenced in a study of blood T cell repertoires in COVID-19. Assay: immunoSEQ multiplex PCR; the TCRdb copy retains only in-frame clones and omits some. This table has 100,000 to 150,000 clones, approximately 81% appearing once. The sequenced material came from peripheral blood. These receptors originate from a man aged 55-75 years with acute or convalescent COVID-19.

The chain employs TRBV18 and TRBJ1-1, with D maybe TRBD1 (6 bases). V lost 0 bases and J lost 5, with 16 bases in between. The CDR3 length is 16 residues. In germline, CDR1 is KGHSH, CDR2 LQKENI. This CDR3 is CASSPPSGGQLTEAFF. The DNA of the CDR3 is TGTGCCAGCTCACCACCGAGTGGGGGCCAGTTGACTGAAGCTTTCTTT.

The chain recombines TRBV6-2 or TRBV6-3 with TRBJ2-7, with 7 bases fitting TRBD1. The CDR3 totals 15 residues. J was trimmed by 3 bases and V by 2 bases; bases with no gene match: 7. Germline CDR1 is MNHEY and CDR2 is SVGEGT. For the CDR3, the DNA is TGTGCCAGCAGTTACGTCGGGACAGTAATCTACGAGCAGTACTTC. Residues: CASSYVGTVIYEQYF.

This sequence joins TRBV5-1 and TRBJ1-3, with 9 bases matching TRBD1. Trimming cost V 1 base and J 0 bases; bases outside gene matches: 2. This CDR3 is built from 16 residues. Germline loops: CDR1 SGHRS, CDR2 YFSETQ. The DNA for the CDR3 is TGCGCCAGCAGCTTGTGGGGACAGGGCTCTGGAAACACCATATATTTT. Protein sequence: CASSLWGQGSGNTIYF.

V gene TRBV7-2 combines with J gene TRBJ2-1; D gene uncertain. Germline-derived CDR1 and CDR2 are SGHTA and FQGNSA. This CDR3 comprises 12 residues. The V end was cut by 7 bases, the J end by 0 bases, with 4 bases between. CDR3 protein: CASTGSYNEQFF. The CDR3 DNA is TGTGCCAGCACGGGCTCCTACAATGAGCAGTTCTTC.

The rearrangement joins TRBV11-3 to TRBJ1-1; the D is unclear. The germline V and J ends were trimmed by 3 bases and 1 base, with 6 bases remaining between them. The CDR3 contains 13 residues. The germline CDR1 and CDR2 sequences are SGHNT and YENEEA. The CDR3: CASSLSANTEAFF. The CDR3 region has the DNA TGTGCCAGCAGCTTGAGCGCGAACACTGAAGCTTTCTTT.

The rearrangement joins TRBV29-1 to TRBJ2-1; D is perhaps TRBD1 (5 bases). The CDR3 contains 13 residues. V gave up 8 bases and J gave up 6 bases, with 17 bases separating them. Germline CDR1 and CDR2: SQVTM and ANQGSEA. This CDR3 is CSPLLKGFNEQFF. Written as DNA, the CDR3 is TGCAGCCCCCTTCTGAAGGGGTTCAATGAGCAGTTCTTC.

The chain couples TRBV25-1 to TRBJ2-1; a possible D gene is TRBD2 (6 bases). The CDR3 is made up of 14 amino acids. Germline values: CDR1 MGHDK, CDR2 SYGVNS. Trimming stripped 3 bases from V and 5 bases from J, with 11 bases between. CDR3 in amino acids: CASSEEGLHNEQFF. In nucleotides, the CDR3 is TGTGCCAGCAGTGAGGAGGGGCTGCACAATGAGCAGTTCTTC.

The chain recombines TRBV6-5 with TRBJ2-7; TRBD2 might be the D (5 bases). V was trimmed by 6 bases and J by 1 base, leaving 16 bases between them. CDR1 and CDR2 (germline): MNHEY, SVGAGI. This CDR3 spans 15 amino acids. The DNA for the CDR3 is TGTGCCAGCAGAGTCGGTCTAGCCCAATCCTACGAGCAGTACTTC. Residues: CASRVGLAQSYEQYF.

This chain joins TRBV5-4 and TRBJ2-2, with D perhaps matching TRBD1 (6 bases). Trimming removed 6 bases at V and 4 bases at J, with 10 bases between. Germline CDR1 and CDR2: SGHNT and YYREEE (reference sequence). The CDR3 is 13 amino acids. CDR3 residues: CASNGQFTGELFF. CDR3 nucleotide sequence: TGTGCCAGCAACGGACAGTTCACCGGGGAGCTGTTTTTT.

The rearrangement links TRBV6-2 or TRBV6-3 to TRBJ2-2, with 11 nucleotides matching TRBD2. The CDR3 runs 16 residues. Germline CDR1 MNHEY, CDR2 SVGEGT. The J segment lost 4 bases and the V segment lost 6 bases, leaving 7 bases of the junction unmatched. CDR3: CASSSSSGRRTGELFF. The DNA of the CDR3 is TGTGCCAGCAGCTCATCTAGCGGGAGGCGCACCGGGGAGCTGTTTTTT.

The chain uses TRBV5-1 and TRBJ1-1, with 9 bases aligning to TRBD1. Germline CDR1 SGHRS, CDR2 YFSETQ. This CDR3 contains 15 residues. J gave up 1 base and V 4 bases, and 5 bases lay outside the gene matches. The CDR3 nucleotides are TGCGCCAGCAGCCTACAGGGGGCAGGGAACACTGAAGCTTTCTTT. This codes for CASSLQGAGNTEAFF.

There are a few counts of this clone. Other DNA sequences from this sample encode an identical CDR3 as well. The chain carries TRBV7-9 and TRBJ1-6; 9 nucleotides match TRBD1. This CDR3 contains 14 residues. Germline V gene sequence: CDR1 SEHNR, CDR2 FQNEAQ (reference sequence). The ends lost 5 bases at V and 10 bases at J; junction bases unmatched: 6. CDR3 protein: CASSPGQGGSPLHF. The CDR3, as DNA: TGTGCCAGCAGCCCGGGACAGGGCGGCTCACCCCTCCACTTT.

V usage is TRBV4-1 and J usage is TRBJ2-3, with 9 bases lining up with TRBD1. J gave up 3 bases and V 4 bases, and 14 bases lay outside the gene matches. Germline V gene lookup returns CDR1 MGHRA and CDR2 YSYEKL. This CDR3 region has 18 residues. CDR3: CASSRDSVGTGLTDTQYF. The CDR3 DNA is TGCGCCAGCAGCCGAGACTCGGTGGGGACAGGGCTTACAGATACGCAGTATTTT.

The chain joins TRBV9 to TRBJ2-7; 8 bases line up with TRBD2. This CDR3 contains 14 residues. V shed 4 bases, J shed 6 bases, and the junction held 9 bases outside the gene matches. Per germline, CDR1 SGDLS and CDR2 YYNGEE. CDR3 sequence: CASSSGTSNREQYF. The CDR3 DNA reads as TGTGCCAGCAGCTCCGGGACTAGTAATCGCGAGCAGTACTTC.

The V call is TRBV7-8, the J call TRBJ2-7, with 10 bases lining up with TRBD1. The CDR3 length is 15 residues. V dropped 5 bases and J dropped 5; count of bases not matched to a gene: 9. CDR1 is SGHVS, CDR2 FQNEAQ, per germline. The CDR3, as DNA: TGTGCCAGCAGCCTCAGATGGGACAGGGGCGACGAGCAGTACTTC. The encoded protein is CASSLRWDRGDEQYF. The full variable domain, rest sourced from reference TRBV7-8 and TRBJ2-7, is GAGVSQSPRYKVAKRGQDVALRCDPISGHVSLFWYQQALGQGPEFLTYFQNEAQLDKSGLPSDRFFAERPEGSVSTLKIQRTQQEDSAVYLCASSLRWDRGDEQYFGPGTRLTVT.

CDR3 amino acids: CASSPRGTNEKLFF. DNA for the CDR3: TGTGCCAGCAGCCCCAGGGGTACTAATGAAAAACTGTTTTTT. The J gene is TRBJ1-4, the V gene TRBV7-2; D perhaps matches TRBD1 (6 bases). Trimming left V 5 bases short and J 2 bases short, with 9 bases between. The CDR3 is 14 amino acids. Germline assignment: CDR1 SGHTA and CDR2 FQGNSA.

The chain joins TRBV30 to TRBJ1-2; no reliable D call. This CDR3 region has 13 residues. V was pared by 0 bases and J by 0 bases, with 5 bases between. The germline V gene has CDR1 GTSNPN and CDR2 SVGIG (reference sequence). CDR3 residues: CAWSVRANYGYTF. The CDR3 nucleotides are TGTGCCTGGAGTGTACGGGCTAACTATGGCTACACCTTC.

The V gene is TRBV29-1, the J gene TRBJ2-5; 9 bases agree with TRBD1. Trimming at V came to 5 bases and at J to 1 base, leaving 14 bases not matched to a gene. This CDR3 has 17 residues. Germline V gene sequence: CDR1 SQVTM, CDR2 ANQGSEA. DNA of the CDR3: TGCAGCGTTAACCCCGGGACAGGGTTAAGGAGCCAAGAGACCCAGTACTTC. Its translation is CSVNPGTGLRSQETQYF.